This T cell receptor (beta chain) is drawn from a study of T cell responses to AZD1222 COVID-19 vaccine. Study-wide points: Spike-specific TCR breadth and depth grew following two AZD1222 doses. Researchers took repertoire samples only after the peak T cell response had come. Mostly white British, mostly female donors; authors suggested clonal diversity may be underestimated.

In the case of this clone: Antigen: not known.

V lost 4 bases to trimming and J lost 9 bases; unmatched junction nucleotides: 11. Germline CDR1 reads WSHSY; CDR2 reads SAAADI. The CDR3 is 15 amino acids. The assay was immunoSEQ multiplex PCR, and TCRdb's table has in-frame clones only and misses some. The data show 100,000 to 140,000 clones, around nine tenths seen once. This clonotype was sampled from an adult who received the AZD1222 COVID-19 vaccine. The source was peripheral blood, collected 28 days after the second AZD1222 dose. V usage is TRBV10-2 and J usage is TRBJ2-1, with 8 bases aligning to TRBD1. Here the CDR3 DNA reads TGCGCCAGCAGTGCTTCAGGGGGCCTGGGGACTGAGCAGTTCTTC. Residues: CASSASGGLGTEQFF.